This T cell receptor (beta chain) was identified in a study of blood T cell repertoires in COVID-19. Study-level information: The origin of the acute and convalescent COVID-19 samples was the United States, Italy and Spain. Sources were T cells, B-cell-depleted T cells, or PBMCs; the material itself was cDNA or gDNA.

The table came from immunoSEQ multiplex PCR; TCRdb's copy has only in-frame clones and leaves some out. Among approximately 190,000 clones listed, 84% were seen once. CDR3 length equals 19 residues. Material: peripheral blood. The rearrangement links TRBV21-1 to TRBJ2-6; the table's D call TRBD2 went unverified against the DNA. TRBV21-1 is an annotated pseudogene. The TCR comes from a human donor in a cohort sampled during active COVID-19. The CDR3: CASSPLNAREVSGANVLTF. The CDR3 bases are TGTGCCAGCAGCCCCCTCAATGCCAGGGAGGTATCCGGGGCCAACGTCCTGACTTTC.